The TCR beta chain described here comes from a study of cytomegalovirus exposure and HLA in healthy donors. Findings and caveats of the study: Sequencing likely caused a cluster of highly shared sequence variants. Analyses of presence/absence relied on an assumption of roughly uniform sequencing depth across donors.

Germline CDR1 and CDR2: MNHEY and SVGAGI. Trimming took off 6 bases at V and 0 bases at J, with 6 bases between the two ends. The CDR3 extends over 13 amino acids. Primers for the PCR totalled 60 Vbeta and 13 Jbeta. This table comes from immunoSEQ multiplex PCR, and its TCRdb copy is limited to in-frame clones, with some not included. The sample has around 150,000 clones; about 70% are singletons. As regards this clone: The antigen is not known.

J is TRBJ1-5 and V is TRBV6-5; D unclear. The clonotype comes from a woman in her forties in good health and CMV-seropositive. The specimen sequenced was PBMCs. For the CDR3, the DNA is TGTGCCAGCAGCCAAAATAGCAATCAGCCCCAGCATTTT. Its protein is CASSQNSNQPQHF.